This TCR beta chain was captured by sequencing in a study of cytomegalovirus exposure and HLA in healthy donors. On this clone: Its antigen remains unknown.

The donors were members of the validation cohort comprising about 120 subjects, separate from the roughly 680-subject first cohort. General study findings and limits: The study recorded 160 or so TCR beta chains that were cytomegalovirus-associated.

CDR1 is SGHTA and CDR2 is FQGNSA in the germline V gene. The CDR3 contains 15 residues. V lost 1 base and J lost 2, with 9 bases in between. Profiled with immunoSEQ multiplex PCR; TCRdb holds only in-frame clones, not every one. The sample holds about 150,000 clones; around 90% are singletons and the top ten take under 3%. The sample consisted of PBMCs. The sequence derives from a man aged 18-30 years in good health and CMV-seronegative. The rearrangement joins TRBV7-2 to TRBJ2-1, with TRBD2 as a possible D gene (5 bases). CDR3 DNA: TGTGCCAGCAGCTTAGGCGCGGGCGCCTACAATGAGCAGTTCTTC. It codes for CASSLGAGAYNEQFF.